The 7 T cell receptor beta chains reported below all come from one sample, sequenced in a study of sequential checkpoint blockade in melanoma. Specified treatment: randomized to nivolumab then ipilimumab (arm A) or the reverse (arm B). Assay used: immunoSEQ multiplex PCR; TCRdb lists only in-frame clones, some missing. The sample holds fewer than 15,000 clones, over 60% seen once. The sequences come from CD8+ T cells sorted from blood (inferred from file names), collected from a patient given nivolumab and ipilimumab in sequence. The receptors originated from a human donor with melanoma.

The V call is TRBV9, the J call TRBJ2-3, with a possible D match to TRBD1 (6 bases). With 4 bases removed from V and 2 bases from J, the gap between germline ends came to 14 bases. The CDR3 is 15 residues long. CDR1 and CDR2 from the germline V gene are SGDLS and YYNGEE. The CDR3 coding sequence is TGTGCCAGCAGCCCTGGGGGCGCCCTCACAGATACGCAGTATTTT. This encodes CASSPGGALTDTQYF.

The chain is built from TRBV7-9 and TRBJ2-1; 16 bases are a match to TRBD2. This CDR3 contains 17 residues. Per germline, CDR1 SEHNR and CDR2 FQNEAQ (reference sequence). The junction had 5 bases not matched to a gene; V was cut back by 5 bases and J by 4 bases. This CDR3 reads CASSPGTSGRAYNEQFF. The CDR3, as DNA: TGTGCCAGCAGCCCGGGGACTAGCGGGAGGGCATACAATGAGCAGTTCTTC.

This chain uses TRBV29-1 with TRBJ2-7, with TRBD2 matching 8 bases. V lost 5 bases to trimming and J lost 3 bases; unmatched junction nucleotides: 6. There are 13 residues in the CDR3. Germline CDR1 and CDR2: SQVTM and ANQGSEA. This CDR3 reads CSVSSGGIYEQYF. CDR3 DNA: TGCAGCGTTTCGAGCGGGGGTATCTACGAGCAGTACTTC.

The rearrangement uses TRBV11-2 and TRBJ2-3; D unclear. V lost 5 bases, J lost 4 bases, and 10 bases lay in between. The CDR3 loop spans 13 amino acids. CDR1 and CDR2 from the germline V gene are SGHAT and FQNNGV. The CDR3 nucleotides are TGTGCCAGCAGCCTCCAGGTGTCAGATACGCAGTATTTT. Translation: CASSLQVSDTQYF.

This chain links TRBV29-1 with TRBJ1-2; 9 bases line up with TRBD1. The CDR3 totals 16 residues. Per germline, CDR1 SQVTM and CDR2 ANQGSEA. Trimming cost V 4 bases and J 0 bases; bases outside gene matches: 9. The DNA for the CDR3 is TGCAGCGTTGCCCAACAGGGGGCCCTAGCTAACTATGGCTACACCTTC. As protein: CSVAQQGALANYGYTF.

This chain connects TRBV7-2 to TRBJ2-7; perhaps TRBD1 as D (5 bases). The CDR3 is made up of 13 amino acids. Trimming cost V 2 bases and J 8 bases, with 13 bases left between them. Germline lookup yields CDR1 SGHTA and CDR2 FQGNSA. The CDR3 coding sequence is TGTGCCAGCAGCTTACGGGCGCACAGGAAGCAGTACTTC. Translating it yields CASSLRAHRKQYF.

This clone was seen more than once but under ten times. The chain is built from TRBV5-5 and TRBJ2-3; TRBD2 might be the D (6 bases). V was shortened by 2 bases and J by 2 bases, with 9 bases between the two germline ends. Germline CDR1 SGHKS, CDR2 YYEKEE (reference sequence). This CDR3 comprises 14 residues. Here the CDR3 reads CASSLPSATDTQYF. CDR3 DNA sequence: TGTGCCAGCAGCTTACCTAGCGCCACAGATACGCAGTATTTT. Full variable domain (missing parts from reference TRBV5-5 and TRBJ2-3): DAGVTQSPTHLIKTRGQQVTLRCSPISGHKSVSWYQQVLGQGPQFIFQYYEKEERGRGNFPDRFSARQFPNYSSELNVNALLLGDSALYLCASSLPSATDTQYFGPGTRLTVL.